This record concerns one TCR beta chain sequence. MiXCR was run by TCRdb on the 5' RACE reads, yielding one entry per CDR3 protein. The profile shows fewer than 450,000 distinct CDR3 sequences, 24% of them singletons. The trim removed 3 bases at V and 8 bases at J, leaving 7 bases unmatched. This CDR3 region has 15 residues. CDR1 and CDR2 (germline): SGDLS, YYNGEE. These data originate in a study of T-cell memory formation after mild COVID-19. This rearrangement joins TRBV9 to TRBJ2-4; 11 bases agree with TRBD1. The TCR originated in an adult woman who had mild COVID-19 (a few samples of this study predate the infection). Cell type and time point are not known. Sequenced: PBMCs or a T cell subset sorted from them (not recorded which). CDR3 coding DNA: TGTGCCAGCAGCGCCGGACAGGGGGCTAGGGACATTCAGTACTTC. The encoded protein is CASSAGQGARDIQYF.